The entry that follows covers one T cell receptor beta chain sequence. This entry comes from a study of radiation and T cells in renal cell carcinoma. The CDR3 length is 15 residues. V was pared by 1 base and J by 3 bases, with 2 bases of the junction left unmatched. CDR1 LNHDA and CDR2 SQIVND come from the germline V gene (reference sequence). Method: immunoSEQ multiplex PCR; TCRdb's copy keeps in-frame clones and lacks some. The repertoire holds roughly 92,000 clones, with about 79% as singletons. Sample time point: blood 4 weeks post-SBRT, at nephrectomy. As to treatment: 15 Gy SBRT to primary tumor, nephrectomy 4 weeks later. Nephrectomy followed 15 Gy stereotactic body radiation by 4 weeks. Serial blood draws occurred at baseline and 2 and 4 weeks post-SBRT.

The source was blood, collected from a patient whose treatment included radiotherapy and nephrectomy. The receptor was isolated from a man in his 60s with renal cell carcinoma. The chain carries TRBV19 and TRBJ2-5, with TRBD2 matching 10 bases. CDR3 coding DNA: TGTGCCAGTAGTATAGCCGGGACTAGCGAAGAGACCCAGTACTTC. This codes for CASSIAGTSEETQYF. Drawing the rest from reference TRBV19 and TRBJ2-5, the complete variable domain is DGGITQSPKYLFRKEGQNVTLSCEQNLNHDAMYWYRQDPGQGLRLIYYSQIVNDFQKGDIAEGYSVSREKKESFPLTVTSAQKNPTAFYLCASSIAGTSEETQYFGPGTRLLVL.